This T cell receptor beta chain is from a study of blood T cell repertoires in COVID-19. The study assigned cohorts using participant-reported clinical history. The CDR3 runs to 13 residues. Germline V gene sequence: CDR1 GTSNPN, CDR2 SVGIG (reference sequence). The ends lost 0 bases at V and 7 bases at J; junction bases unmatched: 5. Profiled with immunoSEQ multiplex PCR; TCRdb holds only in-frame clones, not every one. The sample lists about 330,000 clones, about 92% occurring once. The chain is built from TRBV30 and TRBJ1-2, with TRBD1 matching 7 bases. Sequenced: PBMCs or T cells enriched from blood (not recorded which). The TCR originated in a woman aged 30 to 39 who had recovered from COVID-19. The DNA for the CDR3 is TGTGCCTGGAGTGTAGTGCCAGGGGGTGGCTACACCTTC. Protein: CAWSVVPGGGYTF.